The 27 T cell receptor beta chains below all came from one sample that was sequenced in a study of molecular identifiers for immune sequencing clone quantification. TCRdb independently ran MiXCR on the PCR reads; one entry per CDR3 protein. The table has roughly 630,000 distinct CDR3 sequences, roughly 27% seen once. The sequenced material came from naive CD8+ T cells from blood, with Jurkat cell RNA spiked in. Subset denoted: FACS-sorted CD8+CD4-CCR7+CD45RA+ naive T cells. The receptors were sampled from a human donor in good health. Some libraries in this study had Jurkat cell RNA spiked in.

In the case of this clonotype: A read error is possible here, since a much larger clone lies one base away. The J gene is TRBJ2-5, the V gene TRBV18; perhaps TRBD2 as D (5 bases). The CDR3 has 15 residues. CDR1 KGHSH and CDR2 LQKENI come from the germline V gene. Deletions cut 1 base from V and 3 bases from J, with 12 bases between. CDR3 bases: TGTGCCAGCTCACCACGTACGGACTTCGAAGAGACCCAGTACTTC. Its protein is CASSPRTDFEETQYF. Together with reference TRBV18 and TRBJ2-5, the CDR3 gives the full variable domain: NAGVMQNPRHLVRRRGQEARLRCSPMKGHSHVYWYRQLPEEGLKFMVYLQKENIIDESGMPKERFSAEFPKEGPSILRIQQVVRGDSAAYFCASSPRTDFEETQYFGPGTRLLVL.

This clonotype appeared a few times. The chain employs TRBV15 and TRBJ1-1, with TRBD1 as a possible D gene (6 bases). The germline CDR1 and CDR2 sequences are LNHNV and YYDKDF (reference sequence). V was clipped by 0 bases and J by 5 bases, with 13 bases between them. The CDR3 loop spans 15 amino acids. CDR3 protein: CATSRDIQGGTEAFF. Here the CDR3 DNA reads TGTGCCACCAGCAGAGATATACAGGGAGGTACTGAAGCTTTCTTT.

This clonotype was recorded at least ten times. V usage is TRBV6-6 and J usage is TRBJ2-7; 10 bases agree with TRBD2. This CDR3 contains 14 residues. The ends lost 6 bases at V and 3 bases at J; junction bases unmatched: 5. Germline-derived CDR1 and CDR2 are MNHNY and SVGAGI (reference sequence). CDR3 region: CASSTGLAIYEQYF. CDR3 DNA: TGTGCCAGCAGCACGGGACTAGCGATCTACGAGCAGTACTTC.

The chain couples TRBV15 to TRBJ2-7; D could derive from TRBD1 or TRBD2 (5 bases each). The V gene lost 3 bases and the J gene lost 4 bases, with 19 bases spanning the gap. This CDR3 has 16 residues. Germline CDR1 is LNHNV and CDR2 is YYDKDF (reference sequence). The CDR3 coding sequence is TGTGCCACCAGCAGCGATACCGGGACCCGGCTGTACGAGCAGTACTTC. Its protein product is CATSSDTGTRLYEQYF.

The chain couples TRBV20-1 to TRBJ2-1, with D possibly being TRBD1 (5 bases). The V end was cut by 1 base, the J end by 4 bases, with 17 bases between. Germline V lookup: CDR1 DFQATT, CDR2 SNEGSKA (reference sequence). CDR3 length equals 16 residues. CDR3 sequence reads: CSARGTPPDSYNEQFF. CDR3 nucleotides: TGCAGTGCTAGAGGCACCCCCCCCGACAGTTACAATGAGCAGTTCTTC.

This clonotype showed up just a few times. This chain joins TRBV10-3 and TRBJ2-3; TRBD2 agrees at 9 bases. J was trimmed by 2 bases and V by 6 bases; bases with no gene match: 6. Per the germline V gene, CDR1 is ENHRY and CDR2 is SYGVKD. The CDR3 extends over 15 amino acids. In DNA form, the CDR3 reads TGTGCCATCAGCGCGGGGGGGGATTTCACAGATACGCAGTATTTT. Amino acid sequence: CAISAGGDFTDTQYF.

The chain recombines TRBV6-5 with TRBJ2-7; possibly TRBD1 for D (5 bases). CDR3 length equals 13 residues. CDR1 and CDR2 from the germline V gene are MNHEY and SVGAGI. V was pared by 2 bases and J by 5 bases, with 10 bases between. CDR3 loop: CASSYTRAHEQYF. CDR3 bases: TGTGCCAGCAGTTACACCAGGGCCCACGAGCAGTACTTC.

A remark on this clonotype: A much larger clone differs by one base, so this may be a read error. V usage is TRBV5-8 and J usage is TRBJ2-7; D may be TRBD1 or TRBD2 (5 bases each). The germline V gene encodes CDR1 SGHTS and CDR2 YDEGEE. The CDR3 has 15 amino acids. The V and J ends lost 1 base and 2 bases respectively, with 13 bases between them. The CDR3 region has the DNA TGTGCCAGCAGCTTGCGGGACGGGGCCCCCTACGAGCAGTACTTC. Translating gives CASSLRDGAPYEQYF. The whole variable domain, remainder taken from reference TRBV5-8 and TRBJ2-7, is EAGVTQSPTHLIKTRGQQATLRCSPISGHTSVYWYQQALGLGLQFLLWYDEGEERNRGNFPPRFSGRQFPNYSSELNVNALELEDSALYLCASSLRDGAPYEQYFGPGTRLTVT.

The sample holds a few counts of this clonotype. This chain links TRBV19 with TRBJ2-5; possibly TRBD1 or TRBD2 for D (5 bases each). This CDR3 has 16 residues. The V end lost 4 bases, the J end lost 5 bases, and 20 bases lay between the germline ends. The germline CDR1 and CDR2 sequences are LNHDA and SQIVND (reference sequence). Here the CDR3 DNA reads TGTGCCAGTAGTACTAAGGGACGGACACCAAGGGAGACCCAGTACTTC. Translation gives CASSTKGRTPRETQYF.

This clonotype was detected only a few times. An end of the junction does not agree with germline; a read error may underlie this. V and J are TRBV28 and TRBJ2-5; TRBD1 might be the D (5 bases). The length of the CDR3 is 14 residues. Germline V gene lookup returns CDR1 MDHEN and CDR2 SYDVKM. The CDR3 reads CASSFKDTQEPQYF. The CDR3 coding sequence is TGTGCCAGCAGTTTTAAGGACACCCAAGAGCCCCAGTACTTC.

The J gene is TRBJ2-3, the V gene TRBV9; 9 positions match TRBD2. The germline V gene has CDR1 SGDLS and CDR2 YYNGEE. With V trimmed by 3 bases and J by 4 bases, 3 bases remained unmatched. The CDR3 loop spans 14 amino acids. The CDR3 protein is CASSGRLAADTQYF. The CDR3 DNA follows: TGTGCCAGCAGCGGAAGACTAGCGGCAGATACGCAGTATTTT. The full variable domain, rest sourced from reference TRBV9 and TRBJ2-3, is DSGVTQTPKHLITATGQRVTLRCSPRSGDLSVYWYQQSLDQGLQFLIQYYNGEERAKGNILERFSAQQFPDLHSELNLSSLELGDSALYFCASSGRLAADTQYFGPGTRLTVL.

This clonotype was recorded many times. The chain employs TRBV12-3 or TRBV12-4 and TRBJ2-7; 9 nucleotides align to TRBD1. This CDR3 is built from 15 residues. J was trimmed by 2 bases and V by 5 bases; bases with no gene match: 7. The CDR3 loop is CASSVSRDRAYEQYF. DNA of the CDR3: TGTGCCAGCAGTGTGAGCCGGGACAGGGCCTACGAGCAGTACTTC.

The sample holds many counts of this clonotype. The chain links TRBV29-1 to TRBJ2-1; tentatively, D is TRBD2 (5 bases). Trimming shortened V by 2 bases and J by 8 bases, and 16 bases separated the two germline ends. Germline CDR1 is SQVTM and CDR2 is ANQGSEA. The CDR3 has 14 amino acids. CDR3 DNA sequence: TGCAGCGTTGAAAGTACCAGGAGAGCGGATGAGCAGTTCTTC. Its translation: CSVESTRRADEQFF.

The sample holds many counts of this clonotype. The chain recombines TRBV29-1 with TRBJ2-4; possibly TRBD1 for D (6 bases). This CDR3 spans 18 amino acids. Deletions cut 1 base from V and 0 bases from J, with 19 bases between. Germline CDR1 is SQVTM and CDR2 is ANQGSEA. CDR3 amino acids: CSVEGQGPGPLAKNIQYF. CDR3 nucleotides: TGCAGCGTTGAAGGTCAGGGGCCCGGGCCCCTAGCCAAAAACATTCAGTACTTC.

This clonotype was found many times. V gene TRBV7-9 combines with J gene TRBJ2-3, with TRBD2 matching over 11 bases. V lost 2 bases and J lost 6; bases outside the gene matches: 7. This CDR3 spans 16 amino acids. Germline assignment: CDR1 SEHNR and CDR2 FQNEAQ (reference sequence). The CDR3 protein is CASSLITSGSLDTQYF. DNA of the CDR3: TGTGCCAGCAGCTTAATAACTAGCGGGAGCTTGGATACGCAGTATTTT. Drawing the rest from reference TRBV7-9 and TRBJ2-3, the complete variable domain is DTGVSQNPRHKITKRGQNVTFRCDPISEHNRLYWYRQTLGQGPEFLTYFQNEAQLEKSRLLSDRFSAERPKGSFSTLEIQRTEQGDSAMYLCASSLITSGSLDTQYFGPGTRLTVL.

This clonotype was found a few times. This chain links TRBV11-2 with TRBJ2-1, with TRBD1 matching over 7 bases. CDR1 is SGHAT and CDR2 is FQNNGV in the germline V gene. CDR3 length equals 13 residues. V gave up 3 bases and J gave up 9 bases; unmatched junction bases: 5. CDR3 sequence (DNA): TGTGCCAGCAGCTTTCCAGGGGGATTTGAGCAGTTCTTC. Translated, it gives CASSFPGGFEQFF.

The DNA for the CDR3 is TGTGCCAGCAGTCGCCGGACAACTAGCACAGATACGCAGTATTTT. Translating it yields CASSRRTTSTDTQYF. The chain couples TRBV28 to TRBJ2-3; TRBD1 is a possible D gene (5 bases). CDR3 length: 15 residues. Germline V gene data show CDR1 as MDHEN and CDR2 as SYDVKM. V lost 5 bases to trimming and J lost 0 bases, with 12 bases between them.

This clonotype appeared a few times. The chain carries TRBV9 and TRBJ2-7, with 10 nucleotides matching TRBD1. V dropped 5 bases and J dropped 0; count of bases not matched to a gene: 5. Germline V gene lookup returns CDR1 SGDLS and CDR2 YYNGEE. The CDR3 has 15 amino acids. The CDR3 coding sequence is TGTGCCAGCAGTGAAGGACAGGGGGTCTCCTACGAGCAGTACTTC. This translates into CASSEGQGVSYEQYF.

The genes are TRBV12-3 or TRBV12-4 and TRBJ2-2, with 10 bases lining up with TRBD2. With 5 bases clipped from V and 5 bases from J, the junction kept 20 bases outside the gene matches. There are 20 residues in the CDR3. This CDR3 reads CASSGLGASIAGGATGELFF. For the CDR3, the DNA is TGTGCCAGCAGTGGGCTGGGGGCATCGATAGCGGGAGGTGCAACCGGGGAGCTGTTTTTT.

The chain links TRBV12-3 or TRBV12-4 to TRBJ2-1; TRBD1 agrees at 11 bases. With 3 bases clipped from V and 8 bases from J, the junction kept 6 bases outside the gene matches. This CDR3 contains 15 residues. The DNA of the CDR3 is TGTGCCAGCAGTTTCGGACAGGGGGCTGGGTATGAGCAGTTCTTC. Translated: CASSFGQGAGYEQFF.

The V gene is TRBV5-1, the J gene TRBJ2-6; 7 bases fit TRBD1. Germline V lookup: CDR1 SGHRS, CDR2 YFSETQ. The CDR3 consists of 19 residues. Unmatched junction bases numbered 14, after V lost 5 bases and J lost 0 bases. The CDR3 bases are TGCGCCAGCAGTGAGGTCGGGGACAGCCTTAACTCTGGGGCCAACGTCCTGACTTTC. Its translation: CASSEVGDSLNSGANVLTF.

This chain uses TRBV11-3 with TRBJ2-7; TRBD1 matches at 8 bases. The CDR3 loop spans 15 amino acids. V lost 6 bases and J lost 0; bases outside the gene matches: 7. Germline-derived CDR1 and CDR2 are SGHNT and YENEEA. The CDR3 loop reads CASSRRTGPSYEQYF. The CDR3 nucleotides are TGTGCCAGCAGTCGTCGGACAGGGCCCTCCTACGAGCAGTACTTC.

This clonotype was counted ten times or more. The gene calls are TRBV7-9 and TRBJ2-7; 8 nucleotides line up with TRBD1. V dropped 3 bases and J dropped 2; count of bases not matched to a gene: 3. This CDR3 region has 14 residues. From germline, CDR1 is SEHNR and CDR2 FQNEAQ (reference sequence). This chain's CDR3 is CASSFWDRPYEQYF. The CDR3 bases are TGTGCCAGCAGCTTCTGGGACAGGCCCTACGAGCAGTACTTC.

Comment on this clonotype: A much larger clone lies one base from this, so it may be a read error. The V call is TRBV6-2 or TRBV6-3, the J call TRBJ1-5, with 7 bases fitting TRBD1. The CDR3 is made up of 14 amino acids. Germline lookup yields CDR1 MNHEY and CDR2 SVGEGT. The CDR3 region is CASSSMTGKQPQNF. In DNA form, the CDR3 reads TGTGCCAGCAGTTCAATGACAGGGAAACAGCCCCAGAATTTT.

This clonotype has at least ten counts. CDR3 DNA sequence: TGTGCCAGCAGTCCCCTAGCTGAGTACAATGAGCAGTTCTTC. It codes for CASSPLAEYNEQFF. The rearrangement links TRBV28 to TRBJ2-1; D perhaps matches TRBD2 (5 bases). The V gene's germline CDR1 is MDHEN and CDR2 SYDVKM. The CDR3 extends over 14 amino acids. The V end was cut by 5 bases, the J end by 4 bases, with 12 bases between.

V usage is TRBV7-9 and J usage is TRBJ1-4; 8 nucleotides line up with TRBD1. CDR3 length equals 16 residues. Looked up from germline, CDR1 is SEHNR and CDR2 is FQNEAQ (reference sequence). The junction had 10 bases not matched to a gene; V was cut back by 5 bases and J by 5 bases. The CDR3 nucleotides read TGTGCCAGCAGCAACATCCTGGGACAGGAGAATGAAAAACTGTTTTTT. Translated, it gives CASSNILGQENEKLFF.

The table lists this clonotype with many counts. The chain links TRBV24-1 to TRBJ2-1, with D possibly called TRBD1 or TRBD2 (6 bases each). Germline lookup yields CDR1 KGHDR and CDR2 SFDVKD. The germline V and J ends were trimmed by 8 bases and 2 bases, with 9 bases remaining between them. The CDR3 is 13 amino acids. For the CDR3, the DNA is TGTGCCACCATTGGGGGGCCCTACAATGAGCAGTTCTTC. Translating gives CATIGGPYNEQFF.